This T cell receptor beta chain stems from a study of cytomegalovirus exposure and HLA in healthy donors. 13 Jbeta primers and 60 Vbeta primers were used for the PCR. The method was immunoSEQ multiplex PCR; TCRdb's version includes in-frame clones alone and lacks a portion of them. The sample includes roughly 190,000 clones, almost 80% seen only once; the top ten take around 1.6%. The germline CDR1 and CDR2 sequences are MDHEN and SYDVKM. V lost 5 bases and J lost 4; bases outside the gene matches: 8. This CDR3 has 15 amino acids. What was sequenced was PBMCs. The chain is built from TRBV28 and TRBJ1-1; TRBD1 aligns across 9 bases. The sequence derives from a woman between 18 and 30 years old in good health and CMV-seronegative. For the CDR3, the DNA is TGTGCCAGCAGTACCCGGGACAGGGATGCCACTGAAGCTTTCTTT. This gives the protein CASSTRDRDATEAFF.